The 8 T cell receptor beta chains below were found in one sample sequenced in a study of T cells in Graves' hyperthyroidism and ophthalmopathy (dated by TCRdb to about 2019). Library method: multiplex PCR. The instrument given in TCRdb is Illumina HiSeq 2000. The TCR beta CDR3 regions were amplified from RNA transcripts. A first-round RT-PCR of the TCR CDR3 used the HTBI primer set with the Qiagen OneStep RT-PCR kit. The public reads were reanalyzed by TCRdb: fastp trimming at Q25, MiXCR alignment, in-frame beta chains only. Duplicate CDR3 protein sequences are folded into a single record with the most common DNA and genes. This sample has fewer than 650,000 distinct CDR3 sequences in its table, and 14% of those were observed once. 11% to 15% of the sample is in the top ten clones. The specimen sequenced was blood. All receptors come from a woman aged 35 to 49 with Graves' hyperthyroidism.

The chain is built from TRBV3-1 and TRBJ1-4, with a weak D call TRBD1 (6 bases). The CDR3 sequence is 13 residues long. V shed 4 bases and J shed 8 bases, with 11 bases lying between them. The V gene's germline CDR1 is LGHDT and CDR2 YNNKEL (reference sequence). CDR3 DNA sequence: TGTGCCAGCAGCCGGTCAGGGGAGGAAAAACTGTTTTTT. Amino acid sequence: CASSRSGEEKLFF.

This clonotype was seen at least ten times. The chain is built from TRBV12-5 and TRBJ2-1; D is unresolved. There are 13 residues in the CDR3. V was clipped by 2 bases and J by 6 bases, with 8 bases between them. CDR1 and CDR2 (germline): LGHNT, FRNRAP. CDR3 sequence (DNA): TGTGCTAGTGGTTTGCCCGGATCCAATGAGCAGTTCTTC. Its protein product is CASGLPGSNEQFF.

The chain recombines TRBV4-1 with TRBJ2-5, with 8 bases fitting TRBD1. With V trimmed by 0 bases and J by 1 base, 4 bases remained unmatched. Germline V gene sequence: CDR1 MGHRA, CDR2 YSYEKL. The CDR3 consists of 16 residues. The CDR3 here is CASSQDFTGGQETQYF. The CDR3 bases are TGCGCCAGCAGCCAAGATTTCACAGGGGGCCAAGAGACCCAGTACTTC.

With regard to this clonotype: Since a much larger clone is just one base distant, this may be a read error. This chain connects TRBV5-1 to TRBJ1-1; possible D gene TRBD1, 6 bases. CDR1 and CDR2 (germline): SGHRS, YFSETQ. Trimming stripped 2 bases from V and 3 bases from J, with 14 bases between. This CDR3 is 15 amino acids long. CDR3 nucleotides: TGCGCCAGCAGCTTACTCGGACAGTCGGACACTGAAGCTTTCTTT. Its translation: CASSLLGQSDTEAFF.

This clonotype has ten or more counts. The rearrangement joins TRBV30 to TRBJ2-5, with D possibly TRBD2 on 6 matching bases. Germline-derived CDR1 and CDR2 are GTSNPN and SVGIG (reference sequence). The CDR3 has 12 residues. V lost 2 bases to trimming and J lost 5 bases, with 9 bases between them. The CDR3 loop reads CAWSPLAETQYF. In DNA form, the CDR3 reads TGTGCCTGGAGTCCCCTAGCGGAGACCCAGTACTTC.

Points on this clonotype: With a much larger clone just one base away, this may be a read error. This rearrangement joins TRBV18 to TRBJ1-1; unclear D gene. Germline loops: CDR1 KGHSH, CDR2 LQKENI. CDR3 size: 16 residues. This CDR3 is CPSSARGSQMNTEAFF. The CDR3, as DNA: TGTCCCAGCTCAGCGCGGGGATCCCAAATGAACACTGAAGCTTTCTTT.

This clonotype was seen a handful of times. J is TRBJ2-1 and V is TRBV7-9; 11 nucleotides align to TRBD1. This CDR3 region has 17 residues. The junction had 14 bases not matched to a gene; V was cut back by 5 bases and J by 8 bases. In germline, CDR1 is SEHNR, CDR2 FQNEAQ (reference sequence). Here the CDR3 reads CASSHPLRDRGDHEQFF. In nucleotides, the CDR3 is TGTGCCAGCAGCCACCCTCTCCGGGACAGGGGGGATCATGAGCAGTTCTTC.

V and J are TRBV5-1 and TRBJ2-7; possibly TRBD1 or TRBD2 for D (5 bases each). V lost 0 bases to trimming and J lost 6 bases, with 10 bases between them. The germline V gene encodes CDR1 SGHRS and CDR2 YFSETQ. The CDR3 is made up of 13 amino acids. The CDR3 reads CASSLGGQGEQYF. CDR3 DNA: TGCGCCAGCAGCTTGGGAGGGCAGGGCGAGCAGTACTTC.